This T cell receptor (beta chain) was found in a study of human T cells and chemical hapten exposure. Background on the study: Patch tests applied 0.01% DPC to the upper back, read at 6 days. Patients were mainly female, each with alopecia areata, totalis or universalis. Study outcomes and limitations: Having alopecia, the donors may differ immunologically from healthy people. The study found that PT1 expanded TCR counts correlated positively with patch test score.

This CDR3 contains 15 residues. Looked up from germline, CDR1 is MNHEY and CDR2 is SVGEGT. V trimming: 5 bases; J trimming: 2 bases; junction bases outside the gene matches: 5. Using its own MiXCR run on the RACE reads, TCRdb lists one record per CDR3 protein. The data contain around 130,000 distinct CDR3 sequences, approximately 12% of them singletons. Noted time point: patch test 2, 6 weeks after DPC sensitization. Treatment reported: therapeutic diphenylcyclopropenone sensitization with weekly scalp DPC. Concerning this clonotype itself: Its antigen remains unknown.

This chain connects TRBV6-2 or TRBV6-3 to TRBJ2-3; TRBD2 matches at 9 bases. The specimen comprised whole blood, sampled in connection with sensitization to the hapten diphenylcyclopropenone (DPC). The TCR comes from a woman aged 45-65 years with alopecia areata. Some clones in this sample may be carry-over from other donors' samples. The CDR3, as DNA: TGTGCCAGCAGTCGCTCGGGACTAGCCACAGATACGCAGTATTTT. This translates into CASSRSGLATDTQYF.